This TCR beta chain originates from a study of lymphopenia after photon versus proton radiotherapy. Study-wide findings and caveats: After lymphocyte nadir, photon-treated repertoires showed oligoclonal expansion, especially CD8+ Temra. Relative stability marked proton patients; photon patients lost diversity and naive cells. Survival link was tested only in deceased patients; proton benefit remains a possibility. Post-nadir TCR diversity decline inversely tracked overall survival among those who died.

Only in-frame clones appear in the TCRdb table, and some are missing; sequencing was by immunoSEQ multiplex PCR. The sample lists about 64,000 clones; roughly 87% were seen once. The CDR3 sequence is 13 residues long. V dropped 3 bases and J dropped 3 bases, with 8 bases sitting between them. Germline V CDR1 and CDR2: SEHNR, FQNEAQ (reference sequence). Worth noting for this clone: Its antigen is undetermined.

This TCR derives from an elderly man with esophageal cancer. This rearrangement joins TRBV7-9 to TRBJ1-1; unclear D gene. Sequencing was performed on peripheral blood, taken from a patient treated with proton-based radiotherapy. The CDR3 spells CASSFSYDTEAFF. The CDR3 nucleotides read TGTGCCAGCAGCTTCTCTTATGACACTGAAGCTTTCTTT. The full variable domain, with the rest looked up from reference TRBV7-9 and TRBJ1-1, is DTGVSQNPRHKITKRGQNVTFRCDPISEHNRLYWYRQTLGQGPEFLTYFQNEAQLEKSRLLSDRFSAERPKGSFSTLEIQRTEQGDSAMYLCASSFSYDTEAFFGQGTRLTVV.